This T cell receptor beta chain emerged from a study of beta chain features in type 1 diabetes. Study-wide findings and caveats: Moderate but significant shortening of TCRB CDR3s was recorded in all four CD4+ subsets from Type 1 diabetes patients.

About this clone itself: Its antigen is not known.

CDR3 size: 14 residues. Germline-derived CDR1 and CDR2 are ENHRY and SYGVKD. Between the trimmed V and J ends, which lost 0 bases and 6 bases, there was a span of 9 bases. Sorted populations were all over 95% pure. Expressed TCRB transcripts were sequenced because the entire RNA isolate underwent reverse transcription. Some clones are missing from TCRdb's copy, which holds only in-frame ones; the method was immunoSEQ multiplex PCR. The sample consists of some 370,000 clones, over 9% of them appearing once. Sequencing was done on a sample of central memory CD4+ T cells from blood. The sequence was collected from a man aged 25 to 40 with type 1 diabetes. The chain employs TRBV10-3 and TRBJ2-1, with unresolved D. The CDR3 sequence: CAISESERINEQFF. CDR3 sequence (DNA): TGTGCCATCAGTGAGTCAGAGAGAATCAATGAGCAGTTCTTC.